This T cell receptor (beta chain) was found in a study of cytomegalovirus exposure and HLA in healthy donors. Study information: Earlier results showed 117 million unique TCR beta sequences derived from some 190 million T cells.

The PCR was carried out with 60 Vbeta primers and 13 Jbeta primers. Some clones are missing from TCRdb's copy, which holds only in-frame ones; the method was immunoSEQ multiplex PCR. There are around 110,000 clones in the sample; roughly 74% occur only once, and nearly 0.9% lies in the top ten. Concerning this clone: What it binds is not known.

Whole-study results and caveats: In the analysis, some V segments, TRBV6-2 and TRBV6-3 included, were excluded as indistinguishable.

The V and J ends lost 4 bases and 4 bases, in that order; junction bases with no gene match: 14. This CDR3 has 17 amino acids. The germline CDR1 and CDR2 sequences are SGHTA and FQGNSA. This rearrangement joins TRBV7-2 to TRBJ2-5, with 8 bases that match TRBD2. This sequence originates from a woman aged 25 to 39 in good health and CMV-seronegative. Sequenced sample: PBMCs. The CDR3 reads CASSSPGLGIFAETQYF. In DNA form, the CDR3 reads TGTGCCAGCAGCTCACCGGGACTAGGGATTTTTGCAGAGACCCAGTACTTC.